This entry concerns a single T cell receptor beta chain. Profiled with immunoSEQ multiplex PCR; TCRdb holds only in-frame clones, not every one. Of about 370,000 clones in the sample, roughly nine tenths were seen once. This sample was included in a study of blood T cell repertoires in COVID-19. The CDR3 sequence is 11 residues long. Trimming stripped 6 bases from V and 6 bases from J, with 6 bases between. CDR1 and CDR2 (germline): MNHEY, SVGAGI. The chain joins TRBV6-5 to TRBJ2-1, with D unclear. The sample comprised peripheral blood. This receptor was obtained from a woman aged 25 to 39 with COVID-19, enrolled during active disease. This CDR3 is CASSRFNEQFF. CDR3 in DNA: TGTGCCAGCAGCAGGTTCAATGAGCAGTTCTTC.